This TCR beta chain emerged from a study of metastatic and nonmetastatic thyroid tumors. Study conclusions and caveats: Within blood and tumor, benign nodules reportedly had significantly lower TCR beta diversity than malignant thyroid tumors did.

With MiXCR, TCRdb reprocessed the PCR reads. The repertoire holds about 20,000 clones, about 11% seen once, with 6% to 8.5% in the top ten. The germline V and J ends were trimmed by 4 bases and 5 bases, with 7 bases remaining between them. The CDR3 loop spans 12 amino acids. Germline values: CDR1 MNHEY, CDR2 SVGEGT. Thyroid surgery was preceded by no treatment in any patient. This clone is medium-sized in the sample. Its specificity is unknown. Sequencing used blood. This rearrangement joins TRBV6-2 or TRBV6-3 to TRBJ2-3; D is uncertain. The receptor was derived from a female donor with papillary thyroid cancer or a benign thyroid nodule (not recorded which). Some clones in this sample may be carry-over from other donors' samples. CDR3 bases: TGTGCCAGCAGTTCCCTAGGAGATACGCAGTATTTT. Its protein is CASSSLGDTQYF.